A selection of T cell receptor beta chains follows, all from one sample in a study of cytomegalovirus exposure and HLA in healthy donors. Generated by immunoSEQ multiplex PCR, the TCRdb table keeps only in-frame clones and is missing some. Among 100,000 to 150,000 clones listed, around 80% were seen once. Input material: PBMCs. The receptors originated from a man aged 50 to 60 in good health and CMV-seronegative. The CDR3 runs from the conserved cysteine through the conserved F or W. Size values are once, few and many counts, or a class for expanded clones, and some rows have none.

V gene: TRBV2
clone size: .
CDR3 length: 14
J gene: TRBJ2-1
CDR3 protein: CASSALAGGGEQFF

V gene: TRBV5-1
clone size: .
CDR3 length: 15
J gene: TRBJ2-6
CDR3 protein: CASSLLTGEANVLTF

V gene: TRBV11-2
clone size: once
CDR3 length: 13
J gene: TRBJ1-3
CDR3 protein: CASSLPGRNTIYF

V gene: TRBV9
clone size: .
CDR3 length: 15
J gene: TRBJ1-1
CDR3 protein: CASSVEAGIGTEAFF

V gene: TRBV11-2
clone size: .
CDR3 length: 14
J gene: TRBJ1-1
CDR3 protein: CASRTGQGGTEAFF

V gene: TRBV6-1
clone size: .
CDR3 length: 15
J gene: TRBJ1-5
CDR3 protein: CASSSDTYSNQPQHF

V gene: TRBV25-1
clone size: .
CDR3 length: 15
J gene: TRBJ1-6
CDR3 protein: CASSLTGHGYSPLHF

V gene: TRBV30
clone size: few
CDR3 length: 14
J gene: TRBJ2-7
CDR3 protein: CAWSVWRGTREQYF

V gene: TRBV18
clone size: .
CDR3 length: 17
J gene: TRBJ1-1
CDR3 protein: CASSPLAVGGPNTEAFF

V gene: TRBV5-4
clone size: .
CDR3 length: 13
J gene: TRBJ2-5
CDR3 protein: CATARESAETQYF

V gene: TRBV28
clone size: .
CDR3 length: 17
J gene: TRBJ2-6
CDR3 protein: CASSTRQKSSGANVLTF

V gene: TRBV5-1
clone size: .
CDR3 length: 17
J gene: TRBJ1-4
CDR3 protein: CASSLRRGEGTNEKLFF

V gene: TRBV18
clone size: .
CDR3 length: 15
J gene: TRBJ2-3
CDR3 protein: CASSPGTPERGTQYF

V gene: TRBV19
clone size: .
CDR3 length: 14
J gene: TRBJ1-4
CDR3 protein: CASSNRDSNEKLFF

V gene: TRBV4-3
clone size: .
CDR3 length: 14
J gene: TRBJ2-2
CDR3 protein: CASRDTGDTGELFF

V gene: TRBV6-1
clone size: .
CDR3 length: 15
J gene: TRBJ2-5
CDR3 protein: CASSLTSGGWETQYF